This T cell receptor beta chain was sequenced for a study of cytomegalovirus exposure and HLA in healthy donors. Points from the study as a whole: As a later analysis revealed, the rate of TCR association differed by HLA locus, with DRB1 most and HLA-C fewest.

Researchers ran the PCR with 60 Vbeta and 13 Jbeta primers. The repertoire was sequenced with immunoSEQ multiplex PCR; TCRdb's copy has only in-frame clones and lacks some. The table shows approximately 70,000 clones, with approximately 70% occurring only once. Regarding this clone: The target antigen is unknown.

The CDR3 is 15 amino acids. Looked up from germline, CDR1 is LNHDA and CDR2 is SQIVND (reference sequence). The V gene end was trimmed by 6 bases and the J gene end by 2 bases; junction bases not matched to a gene: 5. Sample: PBMCs. V is TRBV19 and J is TRBJ1-5; 9 bases line up with TRBD1. This clonotype was sampled from a male donor in good health and CMV-seropositive. Here the CDR3 reads CASRSDRGGNQPQHF. DNA of the CDR3: TGTGCCAGTAGATCAGACAGGGGGGGCAATCAGCCCCAGCATTTT.